This T cell receptor (beta chain) was recorded in a study of T cell repertoires in aging, cancer and after chemotherapy. Study-wide points: Compared with age-matched healthy donors, untreated hematological or solid cancer patients showed higher blood TCR clonality.

TRB rearrangements spanning V, D and J were amplified using mixed TRB-A/B primers. TCRdb reprocessed the multiplex PCR reads via MiXCR and lists one record per CDR3 protein. Of some 9,500 distinct CDR3 sequences in the sample, around a quarter were seen once. In the case of this clonotype: Its antigen is unknown.

The template was genomic DNA from peripheral blood, not RNA. The CDR3 loop spans 14 amino acids. The germline V and J ends were trimmed by 8 bases and 10 bases, with 21 bases remaining between them. Germline V CDR1 and CDR2: MDHEN, SYDVKM. V gene TRBV28 combines with J gene TRBJ2-1; D gene unclear. The source is a human donor in good health. Sequenced material: blood. DNA of the CDR3: TGTGCCAGCTTGGCGTCTATCGTGAAGGAGGAGCAGTTCTTC. Its translation is CASLASIVKEEQFF.